The sequence of this T cell receptor (beta chain) was determined in a study of T-cell memory formation after mild COVID-19 (dated by TCRdb to 2020 to 2022). Turning to the overall study: TCR sequence clusters from the two donors were largely donor specific. The cohort comprised two young, previously healthy adult volunteers, one female and one male. In a couple of donors, T-cell clones that expanded and contracted after mild COVID-19 were followed by sequencing TCRalpha and TCRbeta repertoires longitudinally.

V lost 2 bases and J lost 5 bases, and the count of bases not matched to a germline gene is 3. The germline V gene gives CDR1 as KGHDR and CDR2 as SFDVKD. There are 15 amino acids in the CDR3, from cysteine to phenylalanine inclusive. Only CDR3 DNA is held: 45 bases, read in frame from base 1. TCRdb names Illumina NovaSeq 6000 as the instrument used. TCRalpha and TCRbeta cDNA libraries were built by 5'RACE with constant-segment primers, adding sample barcodes and unique molecular identifiers. RNA was extracted from every sample with Trizol reagent. The libraries were amplified in two PCR steps, and the second step added a second sample barcode and Illumina TruSeq adapters. Libraries were sequenced on an Illumina NovaSeq with 2 x 150 bp paired-end reads. In the source study's methods: Demultiplexing of reads and collapsing into UMI-guided consensus sequences were performed with migec v1.2.7. Using mixcr v2.1.11, UMI consensuses were aligned to TRA and TRB V and J templates and then assembled into clonotypes. A clonotype was counted as expanded or contracted only when both edgeR and NoisET called the clonotype significant, with the noise models trained on biological replicates. edgeR calls used a false discovery rate-adjusted p below 0.01 and a log2 fold-change threshold of 1. As an exploratory analysis of dynamics, max-normalized trajectories of the 1000 most abundant clonotypes were examined with PCA combined with hierarchical clustering. The CD4 or CD8 phenotype of responding clones was assigned using the separately sequenced CD4+ and CD8+ repertoires. The public reads were reprocessed in TCRdb via fastp at Q25 and MiXCR, keeping in-frame beta chains. Identical CDR3 protein sequences are pooled into one entry, listed with their most common genes and DNA. The V and J calls, along with clone size, are taken from TCRdb and not from the paper's own processing. The sample has about 200,000 distinct CDR3 sequences on record, over 9% of them singletons. 3.5% of the sample comes from the top ten.

In the case of this clonotype: It has no known antigen specificity. No much larger clone is present one base from it, and per-base qualities are unavailable.

What the research found in general, with its limitations: Some responding clones were found in pre-infection memory, which suggests that pre-existing cross-reactive memory T cells took part in the SARS-CoV-2 response. Balanced CD4/CD8 phenotypes were observed for clones contracting from day 15 to 85, whereas a bias towards CD4+ was observed for a second wave of clones expanding from day 15 to 37. The study covered only two mild cases, and larger cohorts including severe cases with pre-infection samples were considered necessary. Contracting CD4+ clones appeared mostly in the CM and EM memory subsets, whereas CD8+ clones were enriched in EMRA. Whether the second-wave clones peaking on day 37 were SARS-CoV-2 specific was not confirmed.

Ficoll-Paque density gradient centrifugation was used to isolate PBMCs. This receptor was identified in a man between 18 and 35 years old who had mild COVID-19 (a few samples of this study predate the infection). The sample titles of this study are shuffled in the database, so cell type and time point are left out; the donor was told from shared clones. Sequencing was performed on PBMCs or a T cell subset sorted from them (not recorded which). The V gene is TRBV24-1 and the J gene is TRBJ2-3, with TRBD1 matching 10 junction bases. For the CDR3, the sequence is CATSDWTGGIDTQYF. In nucleotides, the sequence is TGTGCCACCAGTGATTGGACAGGGGGTATAGATACGCAGTATTTT.